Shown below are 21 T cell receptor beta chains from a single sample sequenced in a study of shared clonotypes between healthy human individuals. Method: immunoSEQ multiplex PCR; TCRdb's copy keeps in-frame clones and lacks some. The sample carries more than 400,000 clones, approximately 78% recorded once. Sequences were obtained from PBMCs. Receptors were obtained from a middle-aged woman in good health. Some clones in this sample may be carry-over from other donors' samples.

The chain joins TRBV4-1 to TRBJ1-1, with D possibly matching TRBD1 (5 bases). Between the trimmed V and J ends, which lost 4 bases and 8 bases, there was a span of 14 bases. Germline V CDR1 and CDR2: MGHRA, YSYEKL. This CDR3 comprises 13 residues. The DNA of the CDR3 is TGCGCCAGCAGCCCTCGGGGGGGAAAGGAAGCTTTCTTT. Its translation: CASSPRGGKEAFF.

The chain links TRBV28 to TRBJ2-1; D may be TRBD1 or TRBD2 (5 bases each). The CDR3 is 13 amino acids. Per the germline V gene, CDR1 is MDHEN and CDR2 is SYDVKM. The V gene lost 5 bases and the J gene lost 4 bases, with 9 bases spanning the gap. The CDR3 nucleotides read TGTGCCAGCAGTCGAGGGGCTTACAATGAGCAGTTCTTC. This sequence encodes CASSRGAYNEQFF. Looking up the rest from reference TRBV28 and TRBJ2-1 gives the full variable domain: DVKVTQSSRYLVKRTGEKVFLECVQDMDHENMFWYRQDPGLGLRLIYFSYDVKMKEKGDIPEGYSVSREKKERFSLILESASTNQTSMYLCASSRGAYNEQFFGPGTRLTVL.

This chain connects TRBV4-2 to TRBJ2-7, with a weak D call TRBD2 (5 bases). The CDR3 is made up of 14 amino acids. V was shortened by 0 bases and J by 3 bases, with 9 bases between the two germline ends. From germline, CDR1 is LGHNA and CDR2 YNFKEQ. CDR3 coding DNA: TGTGCCAGCAGCCAAGATGCAGCGGTCTACGAGCAGTACTTC. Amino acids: CASSQDAAVYEQYF.

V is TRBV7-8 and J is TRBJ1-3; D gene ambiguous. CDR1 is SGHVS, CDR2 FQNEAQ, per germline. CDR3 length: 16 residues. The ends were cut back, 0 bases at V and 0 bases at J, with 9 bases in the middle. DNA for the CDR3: TGTGCCAGCAGCTTAGCTGGCACATACTCTGGAAACACCATATATTTT. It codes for CASSLAGTYSGNTIYF.

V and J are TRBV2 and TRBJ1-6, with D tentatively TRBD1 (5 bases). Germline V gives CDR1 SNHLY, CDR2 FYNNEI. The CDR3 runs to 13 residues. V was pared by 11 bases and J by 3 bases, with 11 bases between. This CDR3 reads CAYGTDYNSPLHF. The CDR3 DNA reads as TGTGCCTACGGGACGGACTATAATTCACCCCTCCACTTT.

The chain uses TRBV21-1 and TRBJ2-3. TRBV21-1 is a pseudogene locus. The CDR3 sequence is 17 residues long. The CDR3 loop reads CASSTRDERRSTDTQYF. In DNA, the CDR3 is TGTGCCAGCAGCACCCGGGACGAGCGCCGTAGCACAGATACGCAGTATTTT.

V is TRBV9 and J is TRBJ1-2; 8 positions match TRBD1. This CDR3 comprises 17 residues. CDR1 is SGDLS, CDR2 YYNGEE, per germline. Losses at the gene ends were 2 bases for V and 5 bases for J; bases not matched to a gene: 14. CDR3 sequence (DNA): TGTGCCAGCAGCGTTACCCCCGGACAGGGCTTAATGTATGGCTACACCTTC. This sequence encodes CASSVTPGQGLMYGYTF. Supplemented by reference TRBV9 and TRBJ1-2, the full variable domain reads DSGVTQTPKHLITATGQRVTLRCSPRSGDLSVYWYQQSLDQGLQFLIQYYNGEERAKGNILERFSAQQFPDLHSELNLSSLELGDSALYFCASSVTPGQGLMYGYTFGSGTRLTVV.

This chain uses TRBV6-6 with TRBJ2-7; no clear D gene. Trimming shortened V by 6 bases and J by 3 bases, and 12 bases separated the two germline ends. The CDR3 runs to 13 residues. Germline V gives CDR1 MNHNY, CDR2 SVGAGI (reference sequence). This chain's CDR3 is CASSPRTVYEQYF. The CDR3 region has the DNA TGTGCCAGCAGCCCTCGGACCGTCTACGAGCAGTACTTC.

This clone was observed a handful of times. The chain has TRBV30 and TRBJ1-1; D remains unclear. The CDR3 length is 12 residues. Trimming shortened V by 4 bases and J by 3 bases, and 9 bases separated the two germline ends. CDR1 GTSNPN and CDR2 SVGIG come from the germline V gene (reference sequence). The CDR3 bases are TGTGCCTGGACAGAAGGTTACACTGAAGCTTTCTTT. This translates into CAWTEGYTEAFF.

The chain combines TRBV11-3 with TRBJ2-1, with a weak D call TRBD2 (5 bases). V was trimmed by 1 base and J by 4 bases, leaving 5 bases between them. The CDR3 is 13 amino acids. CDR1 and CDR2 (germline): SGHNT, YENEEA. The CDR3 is CASSLGEYNEQFF. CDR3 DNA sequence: TGTGCCAGCAGCTTAGGGGAGTACAATGAGCAGTTCTTC. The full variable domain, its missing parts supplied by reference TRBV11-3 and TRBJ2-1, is EAGVVQSPRYKIIEKKQPVAFWCNPISGHNTLYWYLQNLGQGPELLIRYENEEAVDDSQLPKDRFSAERLKGVDSTLKIQPAELGDSAVYLCASSLGEYNEQFFGPGTRLTVL.

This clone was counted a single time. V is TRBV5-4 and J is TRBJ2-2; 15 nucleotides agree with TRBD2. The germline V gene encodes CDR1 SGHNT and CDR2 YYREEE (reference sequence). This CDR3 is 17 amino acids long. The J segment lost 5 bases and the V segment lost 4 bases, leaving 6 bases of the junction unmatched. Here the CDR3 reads CASSNGLAGGRTGELFF. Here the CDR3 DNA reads TGTGCCAGCAGCAACGGACTAGCGGGAGGGAGGACCGGGGAGCTGTTTTTT.

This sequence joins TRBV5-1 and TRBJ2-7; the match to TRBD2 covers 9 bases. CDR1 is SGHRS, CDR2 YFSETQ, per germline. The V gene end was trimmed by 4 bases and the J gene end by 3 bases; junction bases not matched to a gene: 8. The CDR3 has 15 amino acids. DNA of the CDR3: TGCGCCAGCAGCGCCTATAGCGGGAGTAACTACGAGCAGTACTTC. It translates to CASSAYSGSNYEQYF.

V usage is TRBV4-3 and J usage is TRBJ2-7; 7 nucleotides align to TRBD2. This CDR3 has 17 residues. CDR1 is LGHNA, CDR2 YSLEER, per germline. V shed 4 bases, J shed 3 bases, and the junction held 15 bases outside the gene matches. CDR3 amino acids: CASSRYGEGSGVYEQYF. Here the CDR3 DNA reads TGCGCCAGCAGCCGATACGGGGAGGGGTCGGGGGTCTACGAGCAGTACTTC.

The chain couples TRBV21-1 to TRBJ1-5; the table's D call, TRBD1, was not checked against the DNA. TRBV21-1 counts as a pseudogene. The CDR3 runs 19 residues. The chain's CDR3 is CASSKTPPSSGVCNQPQHF. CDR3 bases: TGTGCCAGCAGCAAAACCCCCCCTTCCAGTGGTGTCTGCAATCAGCCCCAGCATTTT.

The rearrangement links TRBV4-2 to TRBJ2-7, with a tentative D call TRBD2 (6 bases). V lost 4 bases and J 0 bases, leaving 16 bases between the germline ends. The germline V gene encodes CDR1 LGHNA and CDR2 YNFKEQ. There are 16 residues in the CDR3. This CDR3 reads CASSLRLGSSSYEQYF. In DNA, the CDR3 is TGTGCCAGCAGCCTCCGACTAGGTTCAAGCTCCTACGAGCAGTACTTC.

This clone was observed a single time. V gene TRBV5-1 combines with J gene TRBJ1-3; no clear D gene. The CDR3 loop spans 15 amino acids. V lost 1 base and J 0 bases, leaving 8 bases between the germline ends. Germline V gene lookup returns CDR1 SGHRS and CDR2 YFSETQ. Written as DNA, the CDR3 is TGCGCCAGCAGCTTGACCCAGAGCTCTGGAAACACCATATATTTT. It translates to CASSLTQSSGNTIYF.

DNA of the CDR3: TGTGCCAGCAGCTTGCCTAAGGATACGCAGTATTTT. Translated, it gives CASSLPKDTQYF. V gene TRBV11-2 combines with J gene TRBJ2-3; D is undetermined. This CDR3 spans 12 amino acids. Looked up from germline, CDR1 is SGHAT and CDR2 is FQNNGV. The V end lost 3 bases, the J end lost 6 bases, and 7 bases lay between the germline ends.

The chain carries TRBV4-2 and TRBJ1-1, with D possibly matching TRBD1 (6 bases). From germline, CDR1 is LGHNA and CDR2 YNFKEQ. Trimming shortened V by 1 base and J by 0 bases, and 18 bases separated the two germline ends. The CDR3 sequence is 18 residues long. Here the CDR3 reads CASSQGAGGGPLNTEAFF. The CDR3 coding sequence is TGTGCCAGCAGCCAAGGGGCAGGAGGGGGACCCTTGAACACTGAAGCTTTCTTT.

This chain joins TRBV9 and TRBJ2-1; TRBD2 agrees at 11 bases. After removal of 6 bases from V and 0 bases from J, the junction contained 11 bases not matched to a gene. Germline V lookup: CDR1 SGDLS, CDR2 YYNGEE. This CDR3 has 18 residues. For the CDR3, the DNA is TGTGCCAGCATCAAGCCGGGACTAGCGGCAATCTCCTACAATGAGCAGTTCTTC. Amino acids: CASIKPGLAAISYNEQFF. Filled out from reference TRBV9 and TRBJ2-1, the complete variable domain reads DSGVTQTPKHLITATGQRVTLRCSPRSGDLSVYWYQQSLDQGLQFLIQYYNGEERAKGNILERFSAQQFPDLHSELNLSSLELGDSALYFCASIKPGLAAISYNEQFFGPGTRLTVL.

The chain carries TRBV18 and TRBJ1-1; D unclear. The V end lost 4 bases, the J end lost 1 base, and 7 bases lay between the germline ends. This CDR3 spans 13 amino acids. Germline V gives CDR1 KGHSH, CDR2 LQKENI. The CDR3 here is CASSLEKNTEAFF. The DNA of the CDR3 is TGTGCCAGCTCACTAGAGAAGAACACTGAAGCTTTCTTT.

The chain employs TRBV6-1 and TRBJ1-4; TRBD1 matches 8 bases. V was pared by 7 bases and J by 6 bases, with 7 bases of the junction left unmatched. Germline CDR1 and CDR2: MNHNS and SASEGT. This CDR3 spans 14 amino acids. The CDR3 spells CASMPAGGHEKLFF. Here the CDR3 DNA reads TGTGCCAGCATGCCGGCAGGGGGCCATGAAAAACTGTTTTTT.